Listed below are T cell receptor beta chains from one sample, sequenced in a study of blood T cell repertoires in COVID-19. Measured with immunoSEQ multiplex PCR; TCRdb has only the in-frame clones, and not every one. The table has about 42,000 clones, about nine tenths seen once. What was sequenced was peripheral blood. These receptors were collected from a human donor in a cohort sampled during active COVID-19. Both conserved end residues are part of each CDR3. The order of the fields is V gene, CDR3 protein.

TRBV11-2	CASSLVGTSGSYEQYF
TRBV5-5	CASSLWGGGGANEQFF
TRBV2	CASSSDSPLHF
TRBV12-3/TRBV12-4	CASSPGVGYTF
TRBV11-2	CASSPPASGAYNEQFF
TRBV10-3	CAITGTGQGTEAFF
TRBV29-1	CSVRRSNTEAFF
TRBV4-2	CASSRDYRDGYTF
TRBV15	CATRTQGGYNEQFF
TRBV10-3	CAIRTSDLNTDTQYF